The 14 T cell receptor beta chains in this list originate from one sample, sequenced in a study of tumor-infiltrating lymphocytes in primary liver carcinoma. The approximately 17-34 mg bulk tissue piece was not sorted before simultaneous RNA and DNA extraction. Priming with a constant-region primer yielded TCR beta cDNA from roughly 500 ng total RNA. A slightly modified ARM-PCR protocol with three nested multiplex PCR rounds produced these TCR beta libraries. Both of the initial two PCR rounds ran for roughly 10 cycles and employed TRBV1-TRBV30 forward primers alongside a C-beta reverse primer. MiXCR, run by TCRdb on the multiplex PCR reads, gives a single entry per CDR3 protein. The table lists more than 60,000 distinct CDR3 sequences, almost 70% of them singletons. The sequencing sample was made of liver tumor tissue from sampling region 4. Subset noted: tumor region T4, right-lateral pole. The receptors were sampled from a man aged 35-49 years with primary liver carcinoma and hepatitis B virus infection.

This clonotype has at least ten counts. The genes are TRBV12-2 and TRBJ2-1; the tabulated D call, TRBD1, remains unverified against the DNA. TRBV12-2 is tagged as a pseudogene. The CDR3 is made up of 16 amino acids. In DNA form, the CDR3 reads TGTGCAAGTCGCTTAGACACCCCCAACCGGTTCAATGAGCAGTTCTTC. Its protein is CASRLDTPNRFNEQFF.

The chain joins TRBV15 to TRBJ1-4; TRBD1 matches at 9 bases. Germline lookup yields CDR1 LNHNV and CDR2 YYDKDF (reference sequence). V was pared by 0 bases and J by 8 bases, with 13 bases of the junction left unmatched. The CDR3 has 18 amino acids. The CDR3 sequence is CATSRDGPLQGAEEKLFF. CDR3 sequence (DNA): TGTGCCACCAGCAGAGATGGTCCATTACAGGGGGCAGAGGAAAAACTGTTTTTT.

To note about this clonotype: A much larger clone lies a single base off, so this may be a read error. CDR3 region: CASSPPGGDTGELSF. CDR3 sequence (DNA): TGTGCCAGCAGCCCCCCAGGGGGCGACACCGGGGAGCTGTCTTTT. The chain couples TRBV5-5 to TRBJ2-2; 8 bases match TRBD1. Germline assignment: CDR1 SGHKS and CDR2 YYEKEE (reference sequence). The CDR3 runs 15 residues.

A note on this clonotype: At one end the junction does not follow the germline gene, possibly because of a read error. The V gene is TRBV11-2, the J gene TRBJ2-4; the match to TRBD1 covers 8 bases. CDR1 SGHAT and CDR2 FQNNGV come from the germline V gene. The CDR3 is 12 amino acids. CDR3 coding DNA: TGTGTCAGCAACATCGACAGGGGCATTCTGTGCTTC. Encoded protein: CVSNIDRGILCF.

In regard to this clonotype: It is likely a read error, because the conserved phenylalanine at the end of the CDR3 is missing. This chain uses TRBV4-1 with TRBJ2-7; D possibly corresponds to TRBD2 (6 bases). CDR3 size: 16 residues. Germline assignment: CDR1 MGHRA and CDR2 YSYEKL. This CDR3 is CASSQDFSGSSHEQYI. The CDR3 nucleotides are TGCGCCAGCAGCCAAGATTTTAGCGGAAGCTCCCACGAACAGTACATC.

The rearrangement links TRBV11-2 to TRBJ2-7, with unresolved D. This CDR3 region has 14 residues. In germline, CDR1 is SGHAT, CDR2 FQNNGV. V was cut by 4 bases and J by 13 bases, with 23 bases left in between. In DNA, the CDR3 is TGTGCCAGCAGCTCAACTGACACTGCATACGGGCAATACTTC. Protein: CASSSTDTAYGQYF.

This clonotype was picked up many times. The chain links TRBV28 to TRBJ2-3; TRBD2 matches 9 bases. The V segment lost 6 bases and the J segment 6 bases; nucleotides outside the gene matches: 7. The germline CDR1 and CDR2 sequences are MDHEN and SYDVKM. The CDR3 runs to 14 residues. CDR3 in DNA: TGTGCCAGCAGCCTTAGCGGGAGTGACGATACGCAGTATTTT. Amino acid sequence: CASSLSGSDDTQYF.

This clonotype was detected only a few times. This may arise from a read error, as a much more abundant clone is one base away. The CDR3 here is CAISISPRIDSYEQYF. In nucleotides, the CDR3 is TGTGCCATCAGCATTTCCCCCAGGATTGATTCCTACGAGCAGTACTTC. This sequence joins TRBV5-5 and TRBJ2-7; D call uncertain. Germline CDR1 reads SGHKS; CDR2 reads YYEKEE (reference sequence). This CDR3 has 16 amino acids.

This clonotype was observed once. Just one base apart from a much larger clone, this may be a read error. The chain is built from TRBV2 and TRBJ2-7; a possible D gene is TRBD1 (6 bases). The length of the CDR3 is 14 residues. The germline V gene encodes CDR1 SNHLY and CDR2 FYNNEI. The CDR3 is CVSKIGGAVGEQYF. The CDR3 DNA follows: TGTGTCAGCAAGATAGGGGGAGCGGTGGGTGAGCAGTACTTC.

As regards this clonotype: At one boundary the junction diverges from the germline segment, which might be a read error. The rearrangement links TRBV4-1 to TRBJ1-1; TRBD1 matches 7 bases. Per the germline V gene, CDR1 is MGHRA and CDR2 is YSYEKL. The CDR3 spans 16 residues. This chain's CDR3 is CASNPSGTAMNTEAFF. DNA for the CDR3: TGTGCCAGCAACCCCTCCGGGACAGCCATGAACACTGAAGCTTTCTTT.

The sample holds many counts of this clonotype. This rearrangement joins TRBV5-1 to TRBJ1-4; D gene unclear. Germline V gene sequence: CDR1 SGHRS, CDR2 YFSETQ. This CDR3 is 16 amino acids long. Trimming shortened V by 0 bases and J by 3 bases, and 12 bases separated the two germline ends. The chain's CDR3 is CASSLGPIAPNEKLFF. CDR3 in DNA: TGCGCCAGCAGCTTGGGGCCTATTGCCCCTAATGAAAAACTGTTTTTT.

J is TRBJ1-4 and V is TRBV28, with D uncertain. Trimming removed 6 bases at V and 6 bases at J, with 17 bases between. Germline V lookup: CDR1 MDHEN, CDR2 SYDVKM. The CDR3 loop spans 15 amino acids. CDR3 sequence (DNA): TGTGCCAGCAGAACGTGGCCGAGGGTGTATGAAAAACTGTTTTTT. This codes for CASRTWPRVYEKLFF.

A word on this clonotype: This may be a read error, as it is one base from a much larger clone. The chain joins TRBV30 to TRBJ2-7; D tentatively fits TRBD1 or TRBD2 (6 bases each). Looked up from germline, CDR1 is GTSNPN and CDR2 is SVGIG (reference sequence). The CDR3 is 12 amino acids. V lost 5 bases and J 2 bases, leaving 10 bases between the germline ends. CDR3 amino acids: CAWGRGAYEQYF. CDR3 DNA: TGTGCCTGGGGAAGGGGGGCCTACGAGCAGTACTTC.

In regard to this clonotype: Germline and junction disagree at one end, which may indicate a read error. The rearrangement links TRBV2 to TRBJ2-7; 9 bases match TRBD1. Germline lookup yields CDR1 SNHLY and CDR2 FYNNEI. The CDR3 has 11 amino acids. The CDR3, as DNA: TGTACCAGACAGGGGGGCTACGAGCAGTACTTC. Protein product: CTRQGGYEQYF.